The 17 T cell receptor beta chains presented below share a single source sample, sequenced in a study of OX40 agonist ivuxolimab in advanced cancers. This table comes from immunoSEQ multiplex PCR, and its TCRdb copy is limited to in-frame clones, with some not included. The sample records 45,000 to 55,000 clones, 88% being singletons. The sample consisted of CD4+ or CD8+ T cells sorted from blood, taken in a trial of the OX40 agonist ivuxolimab. All receptors derive from an adult with an advanced solid tumor such as melanoma, head and neck, liver or kidney cancer.

The CDR3 DNA is TGTGCCAGCAGCTTACAGGGCGAGCAGTACTTC. The encoded protein is CASSLQGEQYF. The rearrangement links TRBV7-2 to TRBJ2-7; D may be TRBD1 (5 bases). Trimming pared 2 bases from V and 6 bases from J, leaving 5 bases between. This CDR3 comprises 11 residues. Germline V gene sequence: CDR1 SGHTA, CDR2 FQGNSA. Together with reference TRBV7-2 and TRBJ2-7, the CDR3 gives the full variable domain: GAGVSQSPSNKVTEKGKDVELRCDPISGHTALYWYRQSLGQGLEFLIYFQGNSAPDKSGLPSDRFSAERTGGSVSTLTIQRTQQEDSAVYLCASSLQGEQYFGPGTRLTVT.

This chain joins TRBV19 and TRBJ2-5, with TRBD2 identical over 7 bases. CDR1 is LNHDA, CDR2 SQIVND, per germline (reference sequence). J was trimmed by 5 bases and V by 6 bases; bases with no gene match: 9. There are 14 residues in the CDR3. CDR3 sequence (DNA): TGTGCCAGTAGCACGGGGTCCGGGGGGGAGACCCAGTACTTC. Its translation: CASSTGSGGETQYF.

This clone came up once. This chain uses TRBV7-9 with TRBJ1-2, with D hard to call. The CDR3 consists of 15 residues. Germline CDR1 SEHNR, CDR2 FQNEAQ (reference sequence). Trimming pared 5 bases from V and 4 bases from J, leaving 17 bases between. The CDR3 here is CASSLPRVGIYGYTF. In DNA, the CDR3 is TGTGCCAGCAGCCTCCCGCGGGTGGGGATCTATGGCTACACCTTC.

This clone was picked up one time. The chain has TRBV10-3 and TRBJ2-7; D is uncertain. Germline CDR1 and CDR2: ENHRY and SYGVKD. V was clipped by 3 bases and J by 2 bases, with 17 bases between them. CDR3 size: 16 residues. CDR3 amino acids: CAISDPPTPGPYEQYF. Written as DNA, the CDR3 is TGTGCCATCAGTGATCCCCCAACGCCAGGTCCCTACGAGCAGTACTTC.

The rearrangement joins TRBV4-1 to TRBJ2-1; D is unclear. Trimming removed 6 bases at V and 0 bases at J, with 12 bases between. Germline V gene lookup returns CDR1 MGHRA and CDR2 YSYEKL. The CDR3 has 15 amino acids. The CDR3 region has the DNA TGCGCCAGCAGTCAGCTGGAGACCTCCTACAATGAGCAGTTCTTC. This sequence encodes CASSQLETSYNEQFF.

The V gene is TRBV28, the J gene TRBJ1-3, with a tentative D call TRBD1 (5 bases). The CDR3 runs 14 residues. V lost 4 bases and J lost 0, with 7 bases in between. Germline loops: CDR1 MDHEN, CDR2 SYDVKM. CDR3: CASSSGGSGNTIYF. The DNA of the CDR3 is TGTGCCAGCAGTTCCGGGGGCTCTGGAAACACCATATATTTT.

CDR3 in DNA: TGCGCCAGCTGGAGCGGGGCAGGGGGAAGTGAAAAACTGTTTTTT. Translating it yields CASWSGAGGSEKLFF. This sequence joins TRBV4-1 and TRBJ1-4; the match to TRBD1 covers 7 bases. The CDR3 totals 15 residues. In germline, CDR1 is MGHRA, CDR2 YSYEKL. Trimming cost V 8 bases and J 7 bases; bases outside gene matches: 13.

The chain has TRBV5-1 and TRBJ1-1; D possibly corresponds to TRBD1 (6 bases). The CDR3 length is 13 residues. Germline-derived CDR1 and CDR2 are SGHRS and YFSETQ. V lost 2 bases and J 3 bases, leaving 8 bases between the germline ends. CDR3 sequence reads: CASSFKGDTEAFF. CDR3 DNA: TGCGCCAGCAGCTTCAAGGGGGACACTGAAGCTTTCTTT.

The chain recombines TRBV28 with TRBJ2-7; 11 positions agree with TRBD2. Germline CDR1 reads MDHEN; CDR2 reads SYDVKM. The CDR3 has 14 amino acids. Germline trimming cut 6 bases from V and 2 bases from J; bases unmatched to any gene: 3. CDR3 coding DNA: TGTGCCAGCAGCCGACTAGCGGGGACCTACGAGCAGTACTTC. Translation gives CASSRLAGTYEQYF.

The chain is built from TRBV7-3 and TRBJ1-3, with 7 bases that match TRBD1. This CDR3 is 18 amino acids long. The junction had 12 bases not matched to a gene; V was cut back by 2 bases and J by 2 bases. Germline V gene lookup returns CDR1 SGHTA and CDR2 FQGTGA. CDR3 sequence (DNA): TGTGCCAGCAGCTTATATCCCCACGCAGGGGGAACTGGAAACACCATATATTTT. This sequence encodes CASSLYPHAGGTGNTIYF.

V usage is TRBV7-9 and J usage is TRBJ1-4, with D perhaps TRBD1 (6 bases). The germline V gene encodes CDR1 SEHNR and CDR2 FQNEAQ (reference sequence). Trimming took 1 base from V and 1 from J, leaving 13 bases between them. The CDR3 contains 17 residues. In DNA, the CDR3 is TGTGCCAGCAGCTTAGGAGGCAGGGGTGTAACTAATGAAAAACTGTTTTTT. Translating it yields CASSLGGRGVTNEKLFF.

The chain recombines TRBV19 with TRBJ2-3; 12 positions match TRBD2. The length of the CDR3 is 14 residues. After removal of 5 bases from V and 4 bases from J, the junction contained 1 base not matched to a gene. Looked up from germline, CDR1 is LNHDA and CDR2 is SQIVND (reference sequence). CDR3 region: CASSLAGGPDTQYF. The DNA for the CDR3 is TGTGCCAGTAGTCTAGCGGGAGGGCCAGATACGCAGTATTTT.

This sequence joins TRBV9 and TRBJ2-1; no clear D. CDR1 and CDR2 from the germline V gene are SGDLS and YYNGEE. There are 13 residues in the CDR3. Between the trimmed V and J ends, which lost 0 bases and 4 bases, there was a span of 5 bases. CDR3 sequence (DNA): TGTGCCAGCAGCGTAGGGAGTTACAATGAGCAGTTCTTC. It encodes CASSVGSYNEQFF.

The chain employs TRBV7-2 and TRBJ2-7; 11 bases are shared with TRBD2. V shed 3 bases and J 4 bases; nucleotides not matched to a gene: 2. There are 14 residues in the CDR3. Germline loops: CDR1 SGHTA, CDR2 FQGNSA. The CDR3 DNA is TGTGCCAGCAGCTTGGGACTAGCGGTATACGAGCAGTACTTC. Amino acid sequence: CASSLGLAVYEQYF.

The chain joins TRBV6-1 to TRBJ1-2; the match to TRBD1 covers 9 bases. Trimming cost V 8 bases and J 2 bases; bases outside gene matches: 9. CDR1 is MNHNS and CDR2 is SASEGT in the germline V gene. This CDR3 contains 15 residues. The CDR3 bases are TGTGCCAGCCGGGACAGGGAGGTCTCCAACTATGGCTACACCTTC. Its protein product is CASRDREVSNYGYTF.

This clone came up once. J is TRBJ1-1 and V is TRBV27; 9 bases line up with TRBD1. CDR1 is MNHEY and CDR2 is SMNVEV in the germline V gene (reference sequence). CDR3 size: 16 residues. Trimming took 1 base from V and 4 from J; bases not matched to a gene: 7. The DNA of the CDR3 is TGTGCCAGCAGTTTATTGGGACAGGGACAGGGCACTGAAGCTTTCTTT. It is translated as CASSLLGQGQGTEAFF.

The chain links TRBV28 to TRBJ2-2, with 9 bases matching TRBD1. Looked up from germline, CDR1 is MDHEN and CDR2 is SYDVKM. V lost 6 bases, J lost 5 bases, and 7 bases stayed unmatched. This CDR3 region has 15 residues. CDR3 sequence: CASRPTGGLTGELFF. DNA for the CDR3: TGTGCCAGCAGACCGACAGGGGGACTGACCGGGGAGCTGTTTTTT.